One sample yielded the 13 T cell receptor beta chains listed below, sequenced in a study of molecular identifiers for immune sequencing clone quantification (dated by TCRdb to the late 2010s). The library was prepared using PCR. Sequencing relied on a NextSeq 500. TCRdb reprocessed the public reads (quality trimming at Q25 with fastp, clone calling with MiXCR) and kept in-frame beta chains. For every CDR3 protein sequence, its rows merge into one entry that carries the most common genes and DNA. In this sample the table shows around 470,000 distinct CDR3 sequences, roughly 25% of which occur a single time. In total, the top ten clones hold 0.7% to 0.9% of the sample. Sequences were obtained from naive CD8+ T cells from blood, with Jurkat cell RNA spiked in. The cell subset or site tag for this specimen amounts to: FACS-sorted CD8+CD4-CCR7+CD45RA+ naive T cells. The receptors here all came from a human donor in good health. Some libraries in this study had Jurkat cell RNA spiked in.

This clonotype was detected many times. The chain has TRBV15 and TRBJ1-1, with 9 bases aligning to TRBD1. The V segment lost 1 base and the J segment 5 bases; nucleotides outside the gene matches: 2. CDR1 and CDR2 (germline): LNHNV, YYDKDF (reference sequence). This CDR3 is 14 amino acids long. For the CDR3, the DNA is TGTGCCACCAGCAGAGGGACAGGGGAAACTGAAGCTTTCTTT. It specifies CATSRGTGETEAFF.

This clonotype showed up just a few times. V usage is TRBV4-3 and J usage is TRBJ2-5; D is ambiguous. Germline CDR1 reads LGHNA; CDR2 reads YSLEER. The CDR3 is made up of 14 amino acids. V lost 0 bases to trimming and J lost 5 bases, with 10 bases between them. The CDR3 loop reads CASSQDLSGETQYF. CDR3 sequence (DNA): TGCGCCAGCAGCCAAGATCTTTCTGGGGAGACCCAGTACTTC.

This clonotype was found a few times. The gene calls are TRBV7-2 and TRBJ2-3; D is ambiguous. The CDR3 runs to 15 residues. Per germline, CDR1 SGHTA and CDR2 FQGNSA. Deletions cut 0 bases from V and 5 bases from J, with 12 bases between. For the CDR3, the DNA is TGTGCCAGCAGCTTAGCTTCGGGCACCGGAGATACGCAGTATTTT. It specifies CASSLASGTGDTQYF.

This rearrangement joins TRBV11-2 to TRBJ2-7, with TRBD2 as a possible D gene (7 bases). Germline CDR1 SGHAT, CDR2 FQNNGV. V shed 1 base and J shed 2 bases, with 12 bases lying between them. The CDR3 has 15 residues. For the CDR3, the DNA is TGTGCCAGCAGCTTAGGCGCGGGGGCCACCTACGAGCAGTACTTC. Translating it yields CASSLGAGATYEQYF.

The chain uses TRBV27 and TRBJ2-7; perhaps TRBD1 as D (6 bases). Germline V CDR1 and CDR2: MNHEY, SMNVEV (reference sequence). Between the trimmed V and J ends, which lost 4 bases and 2 bases, there was a span of 12 bases. The CDR3 extends over 14 amino acids. The CDR3 sequence: CASSYGAGAYEQYF. The CDR3 bases are TGTGCCAGCAGTTATGGAGCAGGGGCCTACGAGCAGTACTTC.

This clonotype was detected ten times or more. The chain carries TRBV11-2 and TRBJ2-7; 7 bases match TRBD2. Germline trimming cut 4 bases from V and 3 bases from J; bases unmatched to any gene: 3. This CDR3 has 13 amino acids. In germline, CDR1 is SGHAT, CDR2 FQNNGV. CDR3 region: CASSSWTSYEQYF. CDR3 coding DNA: TGTGCCAGCAGCTCCTGGACTAGCTACGAGCAGTACTTC. Based on the CDR3 plus reference TRBV11-2 and TRBJ2-7, the full variable domain is EAGVAQSPRYKIIEKRQSVAFWCNPISGHATLYWYQQILGQGPKLLIQFQNNGVVDDSQLPKDRFSAERLKGVDSTLKIQPAKLEDSAVYLCASSSWTSYEQYFGPGTRLTVT.

This clonotype occurred a few times. Just one base apart from a much larger clone, this may be a read error. The chain uses TRBV29-1 and TRBJ2-7, with unresolved D. There are 13 residues in the CDR3. CDR1 is SQVTM and CDR2 is ANQGSEA in the germline V gene. With 5 bases removed from V and 4 bases from J, the gap between germline ends came to 15 bases. This CDR3 reads CSVLTPLRYEQYF. DNA of the CDR3: TGCAGCGTTCTGACCCCGCTCCGTTACGAGCAGTACTTC.

This clonotype was picked up a small number of times. The chain links TRBV14 to TRBJ1-1; D is uncertain. The ends were cut back, 1 base at V and 4 bases at J, with 19 bases in the middle. This CDR3 has 17 amino acids. Germline assignment: CDR1 SGHDN and CDR2 FVKESK. CDR3 DNA sequence: TGTGCCAGCAGCCAAGTATTCAGTTCCAATATGGGCACTGAAGCTTTCTTT. Translated: CASSQVFSSNMGTEAFF.

This clonotype was detected many times. V is TRBV7-9 and J is TRBJ1-1; the D is unclear. The CDR3 has 11 amino acids. Between the trimmed V and J ends, which lost 8 bases and 2 bases, there was a span of 6 bases. Germline CDR1 SEHNR, CDR2 FQNEAQ (reference sequence). Written as DNA, the CDR3 is TGTGCCAGCCTCAGTAACACTGAAGCTTTCTTT. It is translated as CASLSNTEAFF. The entire variable domain, with the rest obtained from reference TRBV7-9 and TRBJ1-1, is as follows: DTGVSQNPRHKITKRGQNVTFRCDPISEHNRLYWYRQTLGQGPEFLTYFQNEAQLEKSRLLSDRFSAERPKGSFSTLEIQRTEQGDSAMYLCASLSNTEAFFGQGTRLTVV.

The J gene is TRBJ2-5, the V gene TRBV6-5; D is unclear. V was clipped by 2 bases and J by 1 base, with 8 bases between them. This CDR3 spans 14 amino acids. The germline V gene has CDR1 MNHEY and CDR2 SVGAGI. The chain's CDR3 is CASSYIGPQETQYF. CDR3 bases: TGTGCCAGCAGTTACATAGGACCCCAAGAGACCCAGTACTTC.

The chain combines TRBV7-9 with TRBJ2-7; 8 positions agree with TRBD2. The CDR3 is 15 residues long. In germline, CDR1 is SEHNR, CDR2 FQNEAQ (reference sequence). J lost 4 bases, V lost 0 bases, and 5 bases had no gene match. The CDR3 spells CASSLAAGERYEQYF. CDR3 sequence (DNA): TGTGCCAGCAGCTTAGCAGCGGGAGAGAGATACGAGCAGTACTTC. Using reference TRBV7-9 and TRBJ2-7 for the parts outside the CDR3, the full variable domain is DTGVSQNPRHKITKRGQNVTFRCDPISEHNRLYWYRQTLGQGPEFLTYFQNEAQLEKSRLLSDRFSAERPKGSFSTLEIQRTEQGDSAMYLCASSLAAGERYEQYFGPGTRLTVT.

This clonotype was seen repeatedly, ten times or more. The CDR3 nucleotides are TGTGCCAGCAGCCCTACCCGAGGGTCCTACAATGAGCAGTTCTTC. Translating gives CASSPTRGSYNEQFF. The V and J genes are TRBV7-6 and TRBJ2-1; possibly TRBD2 for D (5 bases). CDR1 is SGHVS, CDR2 FNYEAQ, per germline. This CDR3 is 15 amino acids long. The V end was cut by 5 bases, the J end by 1 base, with 12 bases between.

Notes on this clonotype: This may be a read error, as it is one base from a much larger clone. The V gene is TRBV7-9, the J gene TRBJ2-1; D remains ambiguous. Trimming removed 2 bases at V and 9 bases at J, with 11 bases between. From germline, CDR1 is SEHNR and CDR2 FQNEAQ (reference sequence). The CDR3 consists of 13 residues. The chain's CDR3 is CASSLTHVVEQFF. CDR3 DNA: TGTGCCAGCAGCTTAACTCACGTTGTTGAGCAGTTCTTC. Together with reference TRBV7-9 and TRBJ2-1, the CDR3 gives the full variable domain: DTGVSQNPRHKITKRGQNVTFRCDPISEHNRLYWYRQTLGQGPEFLTYFQNEAQLEKSRLLSDRFSAERPKGSFSTLEIQRTEQGDSAMYLCASSLTHVVEQFFGPGTRLTVL.